The 22 T cell receptor beta chains reported below all come from one sample, sequenced in a study of blood T cells in healthy people across ages. For the second PCR, which ran for 7 to 11 cycles, a sample-barcoded 5' primer and a J-beta primer mix were used. MiXCR, applied by TCRdb to the 5' RACE reads, yields one record per CDR3 protein. The sample lists about 2 million distinct CDR3 sequences, roughly 52% occurring once. Sample: blood. The origin of the receptors is a woman aged 35 to 49 in good health.

This clonotype showed up just a few times. The rearrangement links TRBV20-1 to TRBJ2-1; no clear D gene. V lost 3 bases and J 0 bases, leaving 9 bases between the germline ends. CDR3 length equals 14 residues. The germline gives CDR1 DFQATT, CDR2 SNEGSKA (reference sequence). CDR3 nucleotide sequence: TGCAGTGCTAGGAGCGCGAGCTCCTACAATGAGCAGTTCTTC. Translation: CSARSASSYNEQFF.

V gene TRBV4-3 combines with J gene TRBJ2-3; 9 bases match TRBD2. The CDR3 runs 15 residues. Unmatched junction bases numbered 4, after V lost 2 bases and J lost 4 bases. Germline assignment: CDR1 LGHNA and CDR2 YSLEER. CDR3 DNA: TGCGCCAGCAGCCAACTAGTAGCGGGGGCAGATACGCAGTATTTT. Translation gives CASSQLVAGADTQYF.

V gene TRBV12-3 or TRBV12-4 combines with J gene TRBJ2-5; TRBD2 is a possible D gene (5 bases). This CDR3 region has 14 residues. V lost 6 bases and J lost 3, with 14 bases in between. CDR3 in DNA: TGTGCCAGCAGCTATATGTCGGGGAAAGAGACCCAGTACTTC. Its translation: CASSYMSGKETQYF.

The chain links TRBV7-2 to TRBJ1-1; D possibly corresponds to TRBD1 (5 bases). The CDR3 loop spans 17 amino acids. Trimming took off 5 bases at V and 5 bases at J, with 24 bases between the two ends. Germline CDR1 reads SGHTA; CDR2 reads FQGNSA. The CDR3 DNA reads TGTGCCAGCAGCGCCCGTCCCCTTCGCAGGGCGGAAACTGAAGCTTTCTTT. Protein: CASSARPLRRAETEAFF.

The sample holds a few counts of this clonotype. J is TRBJ2-7 and V is TRBV20-1; TRBD1 agrees at 7 bases. Germline V gene lookup returns CDR1 DFQATT and CDR2 SNEGSKA (reference sequence). The CDR3 is 13 residues long. Trimming took 5 bases from V and 3 from J; bases not matched to a gene: 7. The CDR3 nucleotides read TGCAGTGCTCTCCGGGACAGCCTCTACGAGCAGTACTTC. It specifies CSALRDSLYEQYF.

CDR3 DNA sequence: TGTGCCACCAGCACCCCAGACCGGGACAGGGCTTACGAGCAGTACTTC. It encodes CATSTPDRDRAYEQYF. This chain joins TRBV15 and TRBJ2-7; TRBD1 agrees at 9 bases. Germline V gene lookup returns CDR1 LNHNV and CDR2 YYDKDF (reference sequence). This CDR3 region has 16 residues. The V gene end was trimmed by 4 bases and the J gene end by 4 bases; junction bases not matched to a gene: 11.

This clonotype was seen more than once but under ten times. The rearrangement joins TRBV2 to TRBJ1-2; D gene unclear. CDR1 is SNHLY and CDR2 is FYNNEI in the germline V gene. V gave up 5 bases and J gave up 4 bases, with 17 bases separating them. This CDR3 comprises 15 residues. The CDR3 DNA reads TGTGCCAGCAGTCCTCAAACCTTGGGCAGCTATGGCTACACCTTC. This translates into CASSPQTLGSYGYTF.

This clonotype showed up just a few times. The rearrangement links TRBV6-6 to TRBJ2-5; 13 bases line up with TRBD2. V dropped 5 bases and J dropped 1; count of bases not matched to a gene: 4. The CDR3 runs 16 residues. Germline V CDR1 and CDR2: MNHNY, SVGAGI (reference sequence). The CDR3 DNA follows: TGTGCCAGCAGTACAGGACTAGCGGGGGCCCAAGAGACCCAGTACTTC. Its translation: CASSTGLAGAQETQYF.

In its sample, this clonotype was seen a few times. The chain carries TRBV28 and TRBJ2-7, with 7 bases lining up with TRBD1. After removal of 6 bases from V and 12 bases from J, the junction contained 5 bases not matched to a gene. Germline CDR1 MDHEN, CDR2 SYDVKM. The CDR3 has 10 residues. The CDR3 coding sequence is TGTGCCAGCAGCGCCGGGACAGTGTACTTC. Protein sequence: CASSAGTVYF.

The chain carries TRBV20-1 and TRBJ2-7, with D perhaps given as TRBD1 or TRBD2 (5 bases each). The germline CDR1 and CDR2 sequences are DFQATT and SNEGSKA (reference sequence). V was clipped by 2 bases and J by 2 bases, with 13 bases between them. The CDR3 loop spans 14 amino acids. The CDR3 DNA reads as TGCAGTGCTAGACCGCCGGGACCTACCTACGAGCAGTACTTC. Amino acid sequence: CSARPPGPTYEQYF.

There are a few counts of this clonotype. The V gene is TRBV7-8, the J gene TRBJ2-3; tentative D call: TRBD1 (5 bases). Germline V gives CDR1 SGHVS, CDR2 FQNEAQ. V shed 5 bases and J shed 4 bases, with 13 bases lying between them. The CDR3 consists of 14 residues. CDR3 nucleotide sequence: TGTGCCAGCAGCCAGCACCAGGGTGCAGATACGCAGTATTTT. Amino acids: CASSQHQGADTQYF.

This rearrangement joins TRBV10-3 to TRBJ1-1, with TRBD1 as a possible D gene (5 bases). The CDR3 is 14 amino acids. Germline CDR1 ENHRY, CDR2 SYGVKD. V was pared by 8 bases and J by 0 bases, with 13 bases between. The CDR3 sequence: CAIDLGGMNTEAFF. CDR3 DNA sequence: TGTGCCATCGATTTGGGGGGGATGAACACTGAAGCTTTCTTT.

J is TRBJ2-4 and V is TRBV6-2 or TRBV6-3, with 10 bases matching TRBD1. CDR3 length: 17 amino acids. V trimming: 2 bases; J trimming: 8 bases; junction bases outside the gene matches: 12. CDR1 is MNHEY, CDR2 SVGEGT, per germline. The CDR3 DNA reads as TGTGCCAGCAGTTACGGGGTCGGGACAGGGGATAAGGACATTCAGTACTTC. This codes for CASSYGVGTGDKDIQYF.

This sequence joins TRBV6-1 and TRBJ2-5, with a weak D call TRBD2 (6 bases). The CDR3 consists of 16 residues. CDR1 and CDR2 from the germline V gene are MNHNS and SASEGT. V was trimmed by 0 bases and J by 5 bases, leaving 16 bases between them. CDR3 sequence: CASSEAGAGSWETQYF. As DNA, the CDR3 is TGTGCCAGCAGTGAAGCTGGGGCGGGATCGTGGGAGACCCAGTACTTC.

The gene calls are TRBV12-3 or TRBV12-4 and TRBJ2-3; D perhaps matches TRBD2 (6 bases). V was shortened by 4 bases and J by 6 bases, with 14 bases between the two germline ends. This CDR3 has 14 residues. The CDR3 protein is CASSSGGVWDTQYF. In DNA form, the CDR3 reads TGTGCCAGCAGTTCAGGAGGGGTTTGGGATACGCAGTATTTT.

The chain couples TRBV7-2 to TRBJ2-5; D possibly matches TRBD1 or TRBD2 (5 bases each). The CDR3 totals 14 residues. The V gene lost 3 bases and the J gene lost 1 base, with 9 bases spanning the gap. In germline, CDR1 is SGHTA, CDR2 FQGNSA. The CDR3 coding sequence is TGTGCCAGCAGCTTCCGGGACGGCCAAGAGACCCAGTACTTC. Its protein is CASSFRDGQETQYF.

This chain joins TRBV24-1 and TRBJ2-6; 12 positions match TRBD1. J lost 2 bases, V lost 3 bases, and 7 bases had no gene match. This CDR3 is 19 amino acids long. Germline loops: CDR1 KGHDR, CDR2 SFDVKD. CDR3 DNA: TGTGCCACCAGTGATGCCCTCGGGACAGGGGGCCCTGGGGCCAACGTCCTGACTTTC. Translating it yields CATSDALGTGGPGANVLTF.

This chain connects TRBV20-1 to TRBJ1-2, with TRBD1 matching over 10 bases. With 4 bases clipped from V and 8 bases from J, the junction kept 4 bases outside the gene matches. The CDR3 is 12 amino acids. Germline lookup yields CDR1 DFQATT and CDR2 SNEGSKA (reference sequence). The CDR3, as DNA: TGCAGTGCTATTCGACAGGGGGCCGGCTACACCTTC. Amino acids: CSAIRQGAGYTF.

This chain joins TRBV24-1 and TRBJ1-2, with D possibly matching TRBD1 (5 bases). CDR3 length: 12 residues. V gave up 5 bases and J gave up 5 bases, with 8 bases separating them. Looked up from germline, CDR1 is KGHDR and CDR2 is SFDVKD. The CDR3 region is CATSVGGYGYTF. The DNA of the CDR3 is TGTGCCACCAGTGTCGGGGGTTATGGCTACACCTTC.

This clonotype was seen a handful of times. The gene calls are TRBV7-2 and TRBJ1-2; no reliable D call. Germline V gene lookup returns CDR1 SGHTA and CDR2 FQGNSA. This CDR3 comprises 13 residues. V lost 9 bases and J 3 bases, leaving 14 bases between the germline ends. CDR3 in DNA: TGTGCCAGTAGGTTTGGCACCGACTATGGCTACACCTTC. Translated: CASRFGTDYGYTF.

This clonotype has a handful of counts. V gene TRBV27 combines with J gene TRBJ2-7, with TRBD1 matching 9 bases. Unmatched junction bases numbered 5, after V lost 8 bases and J lost 6 bases. Germline CDR1 and CDR2: MNHEY and SMNVEV (reference sequence). The CDR3 totals 12 residues. The DNA for the CDR3 is TGTGCCAGCGGGGGACAGGGTGGCGAGCAGTACTTC. This codes for CASGGQGGEQYF.

The chain links TRBV5-6 to TRBJ2-7, with 7 bases fitting TRBD1. The DNA matches TRBJ2-5 better at its end, which makes the J call doubtful. Germline V gives CDR1 SGHDT, CDR2 YYEEEE. This CDR3 comprises 17 residues. CDR3 in amino acids: CASSFQSAGGFGETQYF. In DNA form, the CDR3 reads TGTGCCAGCAGCTTCCAATCAGCAGGGGGTTTTGGAGAGACCCAGTACTTC.